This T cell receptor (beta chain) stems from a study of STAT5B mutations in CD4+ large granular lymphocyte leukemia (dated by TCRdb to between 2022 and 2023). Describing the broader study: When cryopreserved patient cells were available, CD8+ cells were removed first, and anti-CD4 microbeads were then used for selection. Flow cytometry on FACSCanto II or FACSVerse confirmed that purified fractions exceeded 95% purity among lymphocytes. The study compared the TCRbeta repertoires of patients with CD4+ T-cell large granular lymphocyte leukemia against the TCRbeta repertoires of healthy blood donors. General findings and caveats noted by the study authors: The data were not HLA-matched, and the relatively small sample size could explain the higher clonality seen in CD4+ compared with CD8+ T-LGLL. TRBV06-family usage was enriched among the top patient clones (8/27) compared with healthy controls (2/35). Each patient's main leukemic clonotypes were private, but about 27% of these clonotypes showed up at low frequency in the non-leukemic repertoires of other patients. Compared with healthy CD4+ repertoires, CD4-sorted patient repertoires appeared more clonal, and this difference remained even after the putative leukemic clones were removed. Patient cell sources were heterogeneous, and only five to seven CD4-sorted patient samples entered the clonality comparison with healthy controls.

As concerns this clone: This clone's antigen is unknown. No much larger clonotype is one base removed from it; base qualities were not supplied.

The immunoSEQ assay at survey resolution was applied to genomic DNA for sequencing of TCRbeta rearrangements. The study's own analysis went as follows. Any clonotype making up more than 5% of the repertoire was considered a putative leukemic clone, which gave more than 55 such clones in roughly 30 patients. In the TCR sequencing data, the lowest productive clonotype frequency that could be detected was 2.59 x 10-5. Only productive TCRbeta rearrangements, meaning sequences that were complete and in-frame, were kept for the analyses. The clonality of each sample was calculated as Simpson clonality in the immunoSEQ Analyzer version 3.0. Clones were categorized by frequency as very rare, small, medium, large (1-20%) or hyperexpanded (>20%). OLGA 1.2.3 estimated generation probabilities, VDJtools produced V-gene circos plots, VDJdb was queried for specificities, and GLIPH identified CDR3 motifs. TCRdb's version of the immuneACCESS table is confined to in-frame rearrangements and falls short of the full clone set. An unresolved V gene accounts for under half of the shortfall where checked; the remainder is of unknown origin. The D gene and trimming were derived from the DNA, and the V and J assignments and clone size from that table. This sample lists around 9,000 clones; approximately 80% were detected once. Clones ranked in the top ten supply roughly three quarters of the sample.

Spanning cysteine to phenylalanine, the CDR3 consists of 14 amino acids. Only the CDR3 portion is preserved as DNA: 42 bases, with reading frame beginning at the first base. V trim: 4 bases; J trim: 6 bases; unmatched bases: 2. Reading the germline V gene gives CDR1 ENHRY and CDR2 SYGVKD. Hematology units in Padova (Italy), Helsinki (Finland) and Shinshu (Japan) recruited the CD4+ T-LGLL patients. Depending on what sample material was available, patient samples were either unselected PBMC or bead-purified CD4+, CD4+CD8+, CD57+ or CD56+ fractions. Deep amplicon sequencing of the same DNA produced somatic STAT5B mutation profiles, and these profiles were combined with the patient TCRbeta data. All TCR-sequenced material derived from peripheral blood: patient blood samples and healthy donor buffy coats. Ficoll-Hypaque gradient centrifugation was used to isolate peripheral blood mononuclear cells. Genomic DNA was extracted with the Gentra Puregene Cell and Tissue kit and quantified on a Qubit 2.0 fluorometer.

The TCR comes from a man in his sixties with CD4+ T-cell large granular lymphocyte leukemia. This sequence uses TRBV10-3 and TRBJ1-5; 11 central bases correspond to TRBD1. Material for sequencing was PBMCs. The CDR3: CAISAGTGGQPQHF. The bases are TGTGCCATCAGTGCCGGGACAGGGGGTCAGCCCCAGCATTTT.